This T cell receptor beta chain was obtained from a study of identifying expanded T cells in peripheral blood. Profiling relied on immunoSEQ multiplex PCR, and the TCRdb table lists in-frame clones only, not all of them. The sample contains tens of thousands of clones, about four fifths of which appear only once. CDR3 length: 18 amino acids. Germline V gene lookup returns CDR1 LGHNA and CDR2 YSLEER. Trimming shortened V by 3 bases and J by 5 bases, and 25 bases separated the two germline ends. The source is a person between 18 and 75 years old in good health. The sample consisted of blood. The rearrangement links TRBV4-3 to TRBJ2-5, with D perhaps matching TRBD1 or TRBD2 (5 bases each). The CDR3 coding sequence is TGCGCCAGCAGCCACCCTTCCGGGCCAGGGAGAGGATCGGAGACCCAGTACTTC. Its translation is CASSHPSGPGRGSETQYF.